The TCR beta chain under discussion was sequenced for a study of molecular identifiers for immune sequencing clone quantification. Between about 19,000 and 1,100,000 sorted cells, with 10%, 30% or 50% RNA, yielded naive CD8 libraries. CDR1 SGHAT and CDR2 FQNNGV come from the germline V gene. This CDR3 spans 15 amino acids. Trimming took off 2 bases at V and 4 bases at J, with 12 bases between the two ends. From the PCR reads, TCRdb called clonotypes with MiXCR, one entry per CDR3 protein. The profile shows approximately 500,000 distinct CDR3 sequences, about a fifth of them singletons. Worth noting for this clonotype: A much larger clonotype is one base distant, so this may be a read error. A read error is likely, as this CDR3 ends without the conserved phenylalanine or tryptophan.

The sequenced material came from naive CD8+ T cells from blood, with Jurkat cell RNA spiked in. The sample's subset: FACS-sorted CD8+CD4-CCR7+CD45RA+ naive T cells. The receptor was isolated from a human donor in good health. Some libraries in this study had Jurkat cell RNA spiked in. This sequence joins TRBV11-2 and TRBJ1-5; D is uncertain. CDR3: CASSLSGRRNQPQHL. The CDR3 DNA sequence: TGTGCCAGCAGCTTATCGGGTCGGAGGAATCAGCCCCAGCATCTT.